Below, 20 T cell receptor beta chains from the same sample are listed, as sequenced in a study of early T cells in non-severe SARS-CoV-2 infection. TCRdb re-called the 5' RACE reads through MiXCR, storing one row per CDR3 protein. The table has under 85,000 distinct CDR3 sequences, roughly 15% seen once. Here the sequenced sample was whole blood, taken at baseline. Receptors were obtained from an adult who was a healthcare worker with PCR-confirmed SARS-CoV-2 infection or an uninfected control (not recorded which).

This clonotype was recorded at least ten times. This chain uses TRBV5-6 with TRBJ2-3; 12 bases align to TRBD2. Losses at the gene ends were 0 bases for V and 3 bases for J; bases not matched to a gene: 2. The V gene's germline CDR1 is SGHDT and CDR2 YYEEEE. The CDR3 consists of 16 residues. The CDR3: CASSLGTSGITDTQYF. CDR3 DNA: TGTGCCAGCAGCTTGGGGACTAGCGGGATAACAGATACGCAGTATTTT.

This clonotype was seen a few times. The CDR3 protein is CSATPRGDGEQYF. DNA for the CDR3: TGCAGTGCTACCCCTCGAGGTGACGGGGAGCAGTACTTC. The chain recombines TRBV20-1 with TRBJ2-7; no clear D. Germline-derived CDR1 and CDR2 are DFQATT and SNEGSKA (reference sequence). This CDR3 has 13 residues. V was clipped by 4 bases and J by 7 bases, with 17 bases between them.

V usage is TRBV7-2 and J usage is TRBJ2-5; possibly TRBD2 for D (7 bases). The germline V and J ends were trimmed by 1 base and 1 base, with 10 bases remaining between them. Germline V gives CDR1 SGHTA, CDR2 FQGNSA. The CDR3 spans 15 residues. Here the CDR3 reads CASSLGGGLQETQYF. CDR3 sequence (DNA): TGTGCCAGCAGCTTAGGCGGGGGCCTCCAAGAGACCCAGTACTTC. The variable domain in full, completed from reference TRBV7-2 and TRBJ2-5, reads GAGVSQSPSNKVTEKGKDVELRCDPISGHTALYWYRQSLGQGLEFLIYFQGNSAPDKSGLPSDRFSAERTGGSVSTLTIQRTQQEDSAVYLCASSLGGGLQETQYFGPGTRLLVL.

J is TRBJ2-1 and V is TRBV19, with TRBD2 matching over 8 bases. This CDR3 contains 14 residues. The germline CDR1 and CDR2 sequences are LNHDA and SQIVND (reference sequence). The V and J ends lost 5 bases and 5 bases, in that order; junction bases with no gene match: 5. Written as DNA, the CDR3 is TGTGCCAGTAGTTGGCCAGCGGGGGACAATGAGCAGTTCTTC. It is translated as CASSWPAGDNEQFF.

This clonotype was detected only a few times. This chain uses TRBV12-3 or TRBV12-4 with TRBJ1-1, with D possibly being TRBD1 (5 bases). The CDR3 consists of 13 residues. V was pared by 3 bases and J by 8 bases, with 13 bases between. CDR3 nucleotides: TGTGCCAGCAGTTTCCCTCGTACAGGAGAAGCTTTCTTT. Protein: CASSFPRTGEAFF.

This clonotype was found many times. This chain connects TRBV6-1 to TRBJ2-3; 8 nucleotides agree with TRBD2. V lost 2 bases and J lost 1; bases outside the gene matches: 5. CDR3 length equals 16 residues. Germline CDR1 reads MNHNS; CDR2 reads SASEGT. The CDR3 is CASSENPTSGTDTQYF. The CDR3 DNA is TGTGCCAGCAGTGAAAACCCGACTAGCGGCACAGATACGCAGTATTTT.

This clonotype has just a few counts. The gene calls are TRBV20-1 and TRBJ2-2, with TRBD2 identical over 9 bases. Germline assignment: CDR1 DFQATT and CDR2 SNEGSKA (reference sequence). The CDR3 runs 16 residues. V shed 0 bases, J shed 5 bases, and the junction held 7 bases outside the gene matches. CDR3 DNA sequence: TGCAGTGCTAGAGATTACGGCGGGAGGGGGACCGGGGAGCTGTTTTTT. Its translation: CSARDYGGRGTGELFF.

The V gene is TRBV6-6, the J gene TRBJ2-7; TRBD2 matches 8 bases. The germline gives CDR1 MNHNY, CDR2 SVGAGI (reference sequence). The length of the CDR3 is 14 residues. Germline trimming cut 6 bases from V and 0 bases from J; bases unmatched to any gene: 4. This CDR3 reads CASSRGGRSYEQYF. For the CDR3, the DNA is TGTGCCAGCAGCCGGGGGGGCCGCTCCTACGAGCAGTACTTC.

The V gene is TRBV29-1, the J gene TRBJ2-7, with D possibly matching TRBD1 (6 bases). CDR1 and CDR2 from the germline V gene are SQVTM and ANQGSEA. The CDR3 is 13 amino acids. V was cut by 5 bases and J by 1 base, with 12 bases left in between. The DNA for the CDR3 is TGCAGCGTTAGAGGGACAAGGTCCTACGAGCAGTACTTC. It yields the protein CSVRGTRSYEQYF.

The chain employs TRBV7-3 and TRBJ2-3; 12 bases line up with TRBD2. CDR1 and CDR2 from the germline V gene are SGHTA and FQGTGA. This CDR3 has 15 residues. V dropped 3 bases and J dropped 5; count of bases not matched to a gene: 3. CDR3 in DNA: TGTGCCAGCAGCTTCGGACTAGCGGGAAGAGATACGCAGTATTTT. Amino acid sequence: CASSFGLAGRDTQYF.

This clonotype was observed a handful of times. The DNA for the CDR3 is TGTGCCAGCTCCCGAAGCTACTATGGCTACACCTTC. This codes for CASSRSYYGYTF. This rearrangement joins TRBV5-4 to TRBJ1-2; D is unclear. The ends were cut back, 7 bases at V and 3 bases at J, with 10 bases in the middle. The CDR3 has 12 amino acids. Germline lookup yields CDR1 SGHNT and CDR2 YYREEE (reference sequence).

This clonotype was detected many times. The chain uses TRBV29-1 and TRBJ2-6, with D unclear. Germline-derived CDR1 and CDR2 are SQVTM and ANQGSEA. V lost 1 base, J lost 0 bases, and 4 bases lay in between. This CDR3 region has 14 residues. CDR3 in amino acids: CSVEGGSGANVLTF. DNA for the CDR3: TGCAGCGTTGAAGGGGGCTCTGGGGCCAACGTCCTGACTTTC.

The CDR3 DNA follows: TGTGCCAGCTCTCTAGGCCCATTTACCTACGAGCAGTACTTC. Amino acid sequence: CASSLGPFTYEQYF. The J gene is TRBJ2-7, the V gene TRBV18; D is unclear. This CDR3 is built from 14 residues. V lost 6 bases to trimming and J lost 2 bases, with 14 bases between them. Germline CDR1 is KGHSH and CDR2 is LQKENI. The full variable domain, rest sourced from reference TRBV18 and TRBJ2-7, is NAGVMQNPRHLVRRRGQEARLRCSPMKGHSHVYWYRQLPEEGLKFMVYLQKENIIDESGMPKERFSAEFPKEGPSILRIQQVVRGDSAAYFCASSLGPFTYEQYFGPGTRLTVT.

The V and J genes are TRBV20-1 and TRBJ1-2, with unresolved D. The V and J ends lost 1 base and 7 bases respectively, with 13 bases between them. This CDR3 comprises 13 residues. Germline V gene data show CDR1 as DFQATT and CDR2 as SNEGSKA (reference sequence). CDR3 protein: CSARVPFHGGYTF. In DNA form, the CDR3 reads TGCAGTGCTAGAGTTCCCTTTCATGGTGGCTACACCTTC.

The rearrangement links TRBV6-1 to TRBJ2-6; D not resolved. CDR3 length: 12 amino acids. The V gene's germline CDR1 is MNHNS and CDR2 SASEGT. CDR3 sequence reads: CGVGAGANVLTF. The CDR3 DNA sequence: TGTGGGGTCGGCGCTGGGGCCAACGTCCTGACTTTC.

V gene TRBV12-3 or TRBV12-4 combines with J gene TRBJ2-7; 9 positions match TRBD1. The trim removed 6 bases at V and 3 bases at J, leaving 3 bases unmatched. The CDR3 runs to 13 residues. In DNA, the CDR3 is TGTGCCAGCAGCCCGACAGGGGGCTACGAGCAGTACTTC. This gives the protein CASSPTGGYEQYF.

This clonotype was recorded at least ten times. This chain uses TRBV24-1 with TRBJ2-3, with D possibly called TRBD1 or TRBD2 (5 bases each). CDR3 size: 16 residues. Trimming shortened V by 4 bases and J by 4 bases, and 17 bases separated the two germline ends. Germline-derived CDR1 and CDR2 are KGHDR and SFDVKD. CDR3 sequence: CATSDFGPRDADTQYF. CDR3 coding DNA: TGTGCCACCAGTGACTTCGGACCCCGGGACGCAGATACGCAGTATTTT.

J is TRBJ2-1 and V is TRBV20-1, with 10 nucleotides matching TRBD2. V gave up 0 bases and J gave up 0 bases; unmatched junction bases: 8. The CDR3 spans 18 residues. Germline V lookup: CDR1 DFQATT, CDR2 SNEGSKA (reference sequence). CDR3 loop: CSARDPSGRVRSYNEQFF. The CDR3 nucleotides read TGCAGTGCTAGAGATCCCAGCGGGAGGGTCCGCTCCTACAATGAGCAGTTCTTC.

This chain uses TRBV28 with TRBJ2-7; D not certain. Germline V gene sequence: CDR1 MDHEN, CDR2 SYDVKM. V lost 6 bases to trimming and J lost 6 bases, with 9 bases between them. This CDR3 is 11 amino acids long. This CDR3 is CASRVVGEQYF. The CDR3 nucleotides are TGTGCCAGCAGAGTAGTAGGCGAGCAGTACTTC.

This chain uses TRBV5-1 with TRBJ2-1, with 13 bases lining up with TRBD2. In germline, CDR1 is SGHRS, CDR2 YFSETQ. Germline trimming cut 3 bases from V and 5 bases from J; bases unmatched to any gene: 2. This CDR3 is 15 amino acids long. CDR3 protein: CASSWGLAGNNEQFF. For the CDR3, the DNA is TGCGCCAGCAGCTGGGGACTAGCGGGAAACAATGAGCAGTTCTTC. Based on the CDR3 plus reference TRBV5-1 and TRBJ2-1, the full variable domain is KAGVTQTPRYLIKTRGQQVTLSCSPISGHRSVSWYQQTPGQGLQFLFEYFSETQRNKGNFPGRFSGRQFSNSRSEMNVSTLELGDSALYLCASSWGLAGNNEQFFGPGTRLTVL.